The 9 T cell receptor beta chains listed next were all sequenced from one sample in a study of T cell responses to AZD1222 COVID-19 vaccine. Here immunoSEQ multiplex PCR was the method, and the copy in TCRdb shows in-frame clones only, minus some. The repertoire holds around 66,000 clones, around 74% seen once, with 20% to 30% in the top ten. Here the sequenced sample was peripheral blood, taken on day 0 of MenACWY control vaccination. These receptors originate from an adult in good health.

The gene calls are TRBV10-3 and TRBJ1-2, with TRBD1 as a possible D gene (5 bases). Germline V gene sequence: CDR1 ENHRY, CDR2 SYGVKD. This CDR3 has 14 amino acids. V gave up 2 bases and J gave up 2 bases, with 9 bases separating them. CDR3: CAISEAGLNYGYTF. CDR3 nucleotides: TGTGCCATCAGTGAGGCGGGGCTCAACTATGGCTACACCTTC.

This chain connects TRBV4-3 to TRBJ1-4, with D unclear. This CDR3 has 15 amino acids. V was shortened by 1 base and J by 7 bases, with 13 bases between the two germline ends. Germline V lookup: CDR1 LGHNA, CDR2 YSLEER. CDR3 sequence: CASSQGPEALEKLFF. In DNA form, the CDR3 reads TGCGCCAGCAGCCAAGGTCCGGAGGCCCTTGAAAAACTGTTTTTT.

The V gene is TRBV7-3, the J gene TRBJ2-2; D is ambiguous. Germline values: CDR1 SGHTA, CDR2 FQGTGA. The CDR3 contains 13 residues. V dropped 5 bases and J dropped 7 bases, with 11 bases sitting between them. CDR3 DNA: TGTGCCAGCAGCCCGGCCATTGGCGGGGAGCTGTTTTTT. As protein: CASSPAIGGELFF.

CDR3 in amino acids: CASSSPTRGTTEAFF. Written as DNA, the CDR3 is TGTGCCAGCAGCTCCCCCACCCGGGGGACCACTGAAGCTTTCTTT. The rearrangement joins TRBV5-5 to TRBJ1-1, with D perhaps TRBD1 (5 bases). The CDR3 length is 15 residues. From germline, CDR1 is SGHKS and CDR2 YYEKEE (reference sequence). Trimming removed 3 bases at V and 4 bases at J, with 16 bases between.

This clone was observed a single time. V is TRBV24-1 and J is TRBJ2-2; 10 bases agree with TRBD1. Germline loops: CDR1 KGHDR, CDR2 SFDVKD. V was pared by 3 bases and J by 6 bases, with 6 bases of the junction left unmatched. The CDR3 is 16 residues long. The CDR3 DNA reads TGTGCCACCAGTGATCCCCGGGACAGGGGACCCGGGGAGCTGTTTTTT. Amino acid sequence: CATSDPRDRGPGELFF.

This chain joins TRBV5-1 and TRBJ2-5; 7 bases match TRBD2. Trimming took 4 bases from V and 1 from J; bases not matched to a gene: 10. Germline lookup yields CDR1 SGHRS and CDR2 YFSETQ. The CDR3 has 16 amino acids. CDR3 sequence (DNA): TGCGCCAGCAGCCCGACTAGCTCAGGGAGCCAAGAGACCCAGTACTTC. This sequence encodes CASSPTSSGSQETQYF. The complete variable domain, with remaining parts taken from reference TRBV5-1 and TRBJ2-5, reads KAGVTQTPRYLIKTRGQQVTLSCSPISGHRSVSWYQQTPGQGLQFLFEYFSETQRNKGNFPGRFSGRQFSNSRSEMNVSTLELGDSALYLCASSPTSSGSQETQYFGPGTRLLVL.

The CDR3 sequence: CASSVGTDTQASEQYF. The DNA for the CDR3 is TGTGCCAGCAGCGTAGGGACCGACACCCAGGCTTCCGAGCAGTACTTC. This chain connects TRBV9 to TRBJ2-7; no reliable D call. V dropped 0 bases and J dropped 6 bases, with 19 bases sitting between them. The length of the CDR3 is 16 residues. Per germline, CDR1 SGDLS and CDR2 YYNGEE. Full variable domain (rest looked up from reference TRBV9 and TRBJ2-7): DSGVTQTPKHLITATGQRVTLRCSPRSGDLSVYWYQQSLDQGLQFLIQYYNGEERAKGNILERFSAQQFPDLHSELNLSSLELGDSALYFCASSVGTDTQASEQYFGPGTRLTVT.

This clone is medium-sized (0.01 to 0.1%) by share. The chain couples TRBV28 to TRBJ2-2, with 8 bases that match TRBD1. Germline values: CDR1 MDHEN, CDR2 SYDVKM. The CDR3 extends over 14 amino acids. After removal of 6 bases from V and 3 bases from J, the junction contained 3 bases not matched to a gene. The CDR3 nucleotides are TGTGCCAGCAGGCCCAGGGGGCACACCGGGGAGCTGTTTTTT. This gives the protein CASRPRGHTGELFF.

The chain joins TRBV19 to TRBJ2-5; a weak D match, TRBD2 (6 bases). Germline V gives CDR1 LNHDA, CDR2 SQIVND (reference sequence). Trimming took 6 bases from V and 2 from J, leaving 13 bases between them. The CDR3 totals 14 residues. The DNA for the CDR3 is TGTGCCAGTAGCCCCGGGGACTGGCAAGAGACCCAGTACTTC. As protein: CASSPGDWQETQYF.